This TCR beta chain derives from a study of blood T cell repertoires in COVID-19. This clone turned up a few times. Data came from immunoSEQ multiplex PCR; TCRdb stores just in-frame clones and leaves some out. The sample records about 26,000 clones, around 90% being singletons. Germline CDR1 is SGHAT and CDR2 is FQNNGV. The CDR3 is 15 amino acids. The V end lost 5 bases, the J end lost 5 bases, and 18 bases lay between the germline ends. The chain uses TRBV11-2 and TRBJ1-2; no clear D. The sequencing sample was made of peripheral blood. The clonotype comes from a man aged 65 to 85 with acute or convalescent COVID-19. The CDR3 loop is CASSLIGEGPYGYTF. CDR3 DNA: TGTGCCAGCAGCCTTATAGGAGAGGGTCCTTATGGCTACACCTTC.